This TCR beta chain was recovered during a study of CD8 T cells in Susac syndrome (dated by TCRdb to the late 2010s). Study-wide context: Whether CD8+ T cell activation and differentiation in Susac syndrome was antigen driven was tested using repertoire sequencing. Clonality of the CD8+ T cell repertoire was compared between over ten healthy donors, approximately 14 Susac syndrome patients and around 15 multiple sclerosis patients. The investigation overall reported the following: The number of individuals in the TCR sequencing and HLA analysis was recognized as being relatively small.

RNA was extracted using the RNeasy kit, and roughly 0.5 to 1 microgram was reverse transcribed with random hexamers. The immunoSEQ multiplex PCR assay, covering 54 Vbeta and 13 Jbeta segments, was used to amplify TCR beta CDR3 regions. Bias from PCR amplification was corrected by using a synthetic template baseline for primer optimization and for computational correction. Turning to the authors' computational methods: Reads were assigned to V, D and J genes according to IMGT and analyzed in immunoSEQ Analyzer, with only productive sequences retained. Clonality was computed as one minus Shannon entropy normalized by log2 of the number of productive unique sequences. Public and private clones were assessed among the 100 most prevalent clones of each patient and control. Susac-specific clones were defined as absent from healthy and MS cohorts, about 1,000 published viral clones and other ImmuneACCESS disease sequences. TCRdb cleaned the public reads at Q25 with fastp, built clones with MiXCR and kept in-frame beta chains. Rows with one shared CDR3 protein collapse into an entry with the most common genes and DNA. TCRdb's processing, not the authors', yielded these V and J calls. This sample is represented by about 73,000 distinct CDR3 sequences; less than 95% of them were singletons. The ten largest clones add up to 0.35% to 0.5% of the sample.

The CDR3 sequence holds 14 residues, the cysteine and phenylalanine included. Only the CDR3 DNA stays, 42 bases, in frame from base 1. CDR1 and CDR2 are drawn from the germline V gene (reference sequence): DFQATT, SNEGSKA. Cut back by 1 base and 5 bases, the V and J ends lie 15 bases apart. Comment on this clonotype: The antigen it binds to is not known. The sample holds no much larger clone one base away, and base qualities are not on file.

Peripheral blood CD8+ and CD4+ T cells from healthy donors, Susac syndrome patients and multiple sclerosis patients were profiled using high-throughput TCR beta sequencing. Treatment-naive patients with stable or active relapsing-remitting disease fulfilling revised McDonald criteria were used as multiple sclerosis controls. CD8+ TEMRA cells were enriched by FACS, while bulk CD8+ and CD4+ T cells were purified by magnetic negative isolation. Blood was drawn into EDTA tubes, processed within 24 hours, and PBMCs were isolated by density gradient centrifugation. PBMCs intended for TCR sequencing were cryopreserved in liquid nitrogen and thawed later in a water bath at 37 degrees C. The sorted or isolated CD4+, CD8+ and CD8+ TEMRA cells reached a purity of at least 90%.

The clonotype comes from a human donor with multiple sclerosis. The source material was CD8+ T cells from PBMCs. The V gene is TRBV20-1 and the J gene is TRBJ2-7; a tentative D call is TRBD2 (6 bases match). Here is the DNA: TGCAGTGCTAGAGTATTGGGCGGGATCCACGAGCAGTACTTC. Its amino acids are CSARVLGGIHEQYF.